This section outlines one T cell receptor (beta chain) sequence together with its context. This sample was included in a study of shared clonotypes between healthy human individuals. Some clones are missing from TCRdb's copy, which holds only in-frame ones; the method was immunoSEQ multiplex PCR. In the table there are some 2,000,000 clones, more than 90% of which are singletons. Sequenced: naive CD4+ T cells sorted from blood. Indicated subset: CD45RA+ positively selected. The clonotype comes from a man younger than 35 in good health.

CDR3 nucleotides: TGTGCCAGCAGAAGGGGCGGAGCGAACTACGAGCAGTACTTC. It codes for CASRRGGANYEQYF. The chain uses TRBV13 and TRBJ2-7, with D perhaps matching TRBD1 (5 bases). Germline CDR1 is PRHDT and CDR2 is FYEKMQ (reference sequence). V was cut by 6 bases and J by 3 bases, with 15 bases left in between. This CDR3 region has 14 residues. The full variable domain, completed using reference TRBV13 and TRBJ2-7, is AAGVIQSPRHLIKEKRETATLKCYPIPRHDTVYWYQQGPGQDPQFLISFYEKMQSDKGSIPDRFSAQQFSDYHSELNMSSLELGDSALYFCASRRGGANYEQYFGPGTRLTVT.